This TCR beta chain appears in the sequencing data of a study of blood T cell repertoires in COVID-19. Looked up from germline, CDR1 is MNHNS and CDR2 is SASEGT. V was clipped by 0 bases and J by 2 bases; unmatched bases: 2. The CDR3 consists of 16 residues. Produced via immunoSEQ multiplex PCR; TCRdb's table is partial and in-frame only. The sample has more than 250,000 clones, 75% to 90% seen once. V is TRBV6-1 and J is TRBJ1-2, with 11 bases matching TRBD1. The sequenced sample was peripheral blood. This sequence originates from a woman under 40 who had recovered from COVID-19. CDR3 coding DNA: TGTGCCAGCAGTGAAGCGGGGACAGGGGGAAACTATGGCTACACCTTC. Its translation: CASSEAGTGGNYGYTF.